This entry lists 24 T cell receptor beta chains sequenced from one sample in a study of cytomegalovirus exposure and HLA in healthy donors. The PCR made use of 60 Vbeta and 13 Jbeta primers. TCRdb keeps only in-frame clones here, not all; method: immunoSEQ multiplex PCR. The top ten clones hold roughly 3% of a sample with about 130,000 clones, about three quarters of them seen once. Sequencing was done on a sample of PBMCs. These receptors were taken from a woman aged 55 to 70 in good health and CMV-seropositive.

In the case of this clone: The conserved phenylalanine or tryptophan normally closing the CDR3 is absent here, so this likely arose from a read error. The chain employs TRBV19 and TRBJ1-5, with D perhaps matching TRBD1 (5 bases). Trimming cost V 3 bases and J 7 bases, with 13 bases left between them. The CDR3 spans 14 residues. The germline gives CDR1 LNHDA, CDR2 SQIVND (reference sequence). In DNA, the CDR3 is TGTGCCAGTAGTATCGGGGGATCGGAGCAGCCCCAGCATTCT. Translating gives CASSIGGSEQPQHS.

The rearrangement joins TRBV11-1 to TRBJ1-4; 8 bases agree with TRBD1. Germline values: CDR1 SGHAT, CDR2 FQDESV (reference sequence). Germline trimming cut 11 bases from V and 8 bases from J; bases unmatched to any gene: 10. The CDR3 spans 13 residues. The CDR3 loop reads CARLQGEDEKLFF. For the CDR3, the DNA is TGTGCCCGTTTACAGGGGGAAGACGAAAAACTGTTTTTT.

V and J are TRBV6-5 and TRBJ2-5; 10 positions match TRBD1. TRBJ2-7 explains the end of the DNA better; the J call may be wrong. Looked up from germline, CDR1 is MNHEY and CDR2 is SVGAGI. This CDR3 has 15 amino acids. The CDR3 region is CASSFRDRGAYEQYF. In DNA, the CDR3 is TGTGCCAGCAGCTTCCGGGACAGGGGCGCTTACGAGCAGTACTTC.

This sequence joins TRBV7-2 and TRBJ1-4, with TRBD1 matching 11 bases. The germline V gene has CDR1 SGHTA and CDR2 FQGNSA. Losses at the gene ends were 1 base for V and 7 bases for J; bases not matched to a gene: 5. The CDR3 has 16 amino acids. CDR3 protein: CASSLEGGQGGEKLFF. The CDR3 nucleotides are TGTGCCAGCAGCTTAGAAGGGGGACAGGGGGGTGAAAAACTGTTTTTT. The variable domain in full, completed from reference TRBV7-2 and TRBJ1-4, reads GAGVSQSPSNKVTEKGKDVELRCDPISGHTALYWYRQSLGQGLEFLIYFQGNSAPDKSGLPSDRFSAERTGGSVSTLTIQRTQQEDSAVYLCASSLEGGQGGEKLFFGSGTQLSVL.

This chain connects TRBV5-6 to TRBJ2-7; 8 bases line up with TRBD1. Germline CDR1 and CDR2: SGHDT and YYEEEE. With V trimmed by 10 bases and J by 2 bases, 11 bases remained unmatched. CDR3 size: 14 residues. As DNA, the CDR3 is TGTGCCGGTCGACGGCAGGGACAGGCCTACGAGCAGTACTTC. It specifies CAGRRQGQAYEQYF.

The table lists this clone with a few counts. The chain employs TRBV27 and TRBJ1-2; 10 nucleotides align to TRBD1. J lost 5 bases, V lost 2 bases, and 5 bases had no gene match. Looked up from germline, CDR1 is MNHEY and CDR2 is SMNVEV (reference sequence). This CDR3 has 15 amino acids. The CDR3 protein is CASSLMLGQGYGYTF. The CDR3 coding sequence is TGTGCCAGCAGTTTAATGTTGGGACAGGGGTATGGCTACACCTTC.

V is TRBV27 and J is TRBJ1-5, with 7 nucleotides matching TRBD1. The CDR3 spans 14 residues. The V gene's germline CDR1 is MNHEY and CDR2 SMNVEV (reference sequence). V lost 5 bases to trimming and J lost 9 bases; unmatched junction nucleotides: 10. The CDR3 spells CASSNTGEAWPQHF. DNA for the CDR3: TGTGCCAGCAGTAACACAGGGGAGGCATGGCCCCAGCATTTT.

V is TRBV7-3 and J is TRBJ1-2; possible D gene TRBD1, 6 bases. This CDR3 spans 16 amino acids. Between the trimmed V and J ends, which lost 8 bases and 0 bases, there was a span of 19 bases. Germline-derived CDR1 and CDR2 are SGHTA and FQGTGA. This chain's CDR3 is CASGGSSRQSNYGYTF. The CDR3 DNA is TGTGCCAGCGGGGGCTCATCGAGGCAGTCTAACTATGGCTACACCTTC.

The V gene is TRBV6-5, the J gene TRBJ1-2, with D maybe TRBD1 (6 bases). The CDR3 is 14 amino acids. CDR1 is MNHEY and CDR2 is SVGAGI in the germline V gene. The V end lost 4 bases, the J end lost 8 bases, and 17 bases lay between the germline ends. The CDR3 region has the DNA TGTGCCAGCAGTTTTACCGGGACACTGGGGGGCTACACCTTC. Its translation: CASSFTGTLGGYTF.

This clone is a singleton in its sample. This sequence joins TRBV7-6 and TRBJ1-2, with 11 bases identical to TRBD1. The germline gives CDR1 SGHVS, CDR2 FNYEAQ. V shed 4 bases, J shed 0 bases, and the junction held 7 bases outside the gene matches. The CDR3 extends over 17 amino acids. Here the CDR3 reads CASSSLKGQGANYGYTF. The CDR3 region has the DNA TGTGCCAGCAGCTCACTGAAGGGACAGGGGGCTAACTATGGCTACACCTTC.

The CDR3 DNA is TGTGCCAGCAGTGGACAGGGTAACACTGAAGCTTTCTTT. It specifies CASSGQGNTEAFF. V gene TRBV2 combines with J gene TRBJ1-1, with 7 bases fitting TRBD1. The CDR3 runs to 13 residues. The J segment lost 2 bases and the V segment lost 4 bases, leaving 1 base of the junction unmatched. Germline V gene lookup returns CDR1 SNHLY and CDR2 FYNNEI.

J is TRBJ1-5 and V is TRBV7-9; 8 bases map to TRBD1. With V trimmed by 6 bases and J by 5 bases, 12 bases remained unmatched. This CDR3 has 16 amino acids. The germline V gene encodes CDR1 SEHNR and CDR2 FQNEAQ (reference sequence). CDR3 DNA sequence: TGTGCCAGCAGTCCCGAGGCAGGACAGGGCGATCAGCCCCAGCATTTT. Amino acid sequence: CASSPEAGQGDQPQHF.

The V and J genes are TRBV9 and TRBJ2-5, with 8 bases matching TRBD2. Germline values: CDR1 SGDLS, CDR2 YYNGEE. J was trimmed by 1 base and V by 3 bases; bases with no gene match: 8. The CDR3 runs 16 residues. The CDR3 spells CASSAFSGGPQETQYF. CDR3 nucleotide sequence: TGTGCCAGCAGCGCCTTTTCGGGGGGGCCCCAAGAGACCCAGTACTTC.

Comment on this clone: Its ends do not fully match the called genes, so a read error is possible. V is TRBV5-1 and J is TRBJ1-1; D uncertain. The CDR3 contains 13 residues. Germline CDR1 and CDR2: SGHRS and YFSETQ. CDR3 loop: CASSPGWNSEAFF. The CDR3 DNA reads TGCGCCAGCAGCCCGGGATGGAACTCTGAAGCTTTCTTT.

The V and J genes are TRBV7-2 and TRBJ1-5; D is unclear. CDR3 length equals 12 residues. Germline-derived CDR1 and CDR2 are SGHTA and FQGNSA. V lost 5 bases to trimming and J lost 3 bases, with 5 bases between them. The CDR3 DNA sequence: TGTGCCAGCAGCCGTCCCAATCAGCCCCAGCATTTT. This gives the protein CASSRPNQPQHF.

A note on this clone: The junction departs from germline at one end; a sequencing error may be responsible. The CDR3 bases are TGTTCCAGCAGCTCCGGGGATTCACCCCTCCACTTT. This encodes CSSSSGDSPLHF. The chain has TRBV7-9 and TRBJ1-6; no definite D call. The CDR3 consists of 12 residues. The germline V gene has CDR1 SEHNR and CDR2 FQNEAQ (reference sequence).

The V call is TRBV6-1, the J call TRBJ2-2; D unresolved. The length of the CDR3 is 12 residues. CDR1 and CDR2 from the germline V gene are MNHNS and SASEGT. The V end lost 6 bases, the J end lost 6 bases, and 8 bases lay between the germline ends. This chain's CDR3 is CASRFLSGELFF. The CDR3 coding sequence is TGTGCCAGCAGATTCCTCTCCGGGGAGCTGTTTTTT.

This clone was detected only a few times. The CDR3 reads CASSQVLTGGWKTGELFF. As DNA, the CDR3 is TGCGCCAGCAGCCAAGTCCTCACAGGGGGCTGGAAGACCGGGGAGCTGTTTTTT. This chain joins TRBV4-1 and TRBJ2-2, with 9 positions matching TRBD1. V lost 1 base, J lost 5 bases, and 11 bases stayed unmatched. Germline CDR1 MGHRA, CDR2 YSYEKL. This CDR3 is built from 18 residues.

This clone was seen a few times. The J gene is TRBJ2-1, the V gene TRBV5-1; maybe TRBD1 (6 bases). Germline lookup yields CDR1 SGHRS and CDR2 YFSETQ. The CDR3 extends over 15 amino acids. Trimming removed 0 bases from V and 6 bases from J, with 13 bases in between. CDR3: CASSLEGVPSNEQFF. The CDR3 DNA follows: TGCGCCAGCAGCTTGGAGGGGGTCCCGAGCAATGAGCAGTTCTTC. The full variable domain, with the rest looked up from reference TRBV5-1 and TRBJ2-1, is KAGVTQTPRYLIKTRGQQVTLSCSPISGHRSVSWYQQTPGQGLQFLFEYFSETQRNKGNFPGRFSGRQFSNSRSEMNVSTLELGDSALYLCASSLEGVPSNEQFFGPGTRLTVL.

The V call is TRBV7-9, the J call TRBJ1-1; D is perhaps TRBD1 (5 bases). Germline assignment: CDR1 SEHNR and CDR2 FQNEAQ (reference sequence). The CDR3 covers 15 residues. The ends were cut back, 5 bases at V and 1 base at J, with 14 bases in the middle. In nucleotides, the CDR3 is TGTGCCAGCAGCCCCTCCGGGGGTCGGAACACTGAAGCTTTCTTT. Translation: CASSPSGGRNTEAFF.

In this sample, this clone turned up a few times. The chain has TRBV5-6 and TRBJ2-5; 9 nucleotides line up with TRBD2. With V trimmed by 4 bases and J by 5 bases, 9 bases remained unmatched. The CDR3 covers 15 residues. Germline V gives CDR1 SGHDT, CDR2 YYEEEE. The CDR3 DNA follows: TGTGCCAGCAGCCGAGTCCCTACTAGCGGGGAGACCCAGTACTTC. Translated, it gives CASSRVPTSGETQYF. The full variable domain, with the rest looked up from reference TRBV5-6 and TRBJ2-5, is DAGVTQSPTHLIKTRGQQVTLRCSPKSGHDTVSWYQQALGQGPQFIFQYYEEEERQRGNFPDRFSGHQFPNYSSELNVNALLLGDSALYLCASSRVPTSGETQYFGPGTRLLVL.

The chain uses TRBV28 and TRBJ1-2; no clear D gene. Germline CDR1 MDHEN, CDR2 SYDVKM. V lost 4 bases and J 4 bases, leaving 7 bases between the germline ends. The CDR3 has 12 amino acids. This chain's CDR3 is CASSWQSYGYTF. In DNA form, the CDR3 reads TGTGCCAGCAGTTGGCAGTCCTATGGCTACACCTTC.

V gene TRBV15 combines with J gene TRBJ1-1; unclear D gene. This CDR3 contains 11 residues. Looked up from germline, CDR1 is LNHNV and CDR2 is YYDKDF (reference sequence). The V and J ends lost 11 bases and 10 bases respectively, with 17 bases between them. Here the CDR3 reads CAPAPLRPAFF. DNA for the CDR3: TGTGCCCCCGCCCCCCTCAGGCCAGCTTTCTTT.

The chain recombines TRBV2 with TRBJ1-5, with a weak D call TRBD1 (6 bases). Germline loops: CDR1 SNHLY, CDR2 FYNNEI. The V gene lost 3 bases and the J gene lost 2 bases, with 17 bases spanning the gap. The CDR3 is made up of 17 amino acids. CDR3 protein: CASSDGKGTRGNQPQHF. The CDR3 DNA reads TGTGCCAGCAGTGATGGGAAAGGGACAAGGGGCAATCAGCCCCAGCATTTT.